The 24 T cell receptor beta chains in this list originate from one sample, sequenced in a study of glioma-infiltrating T cells. Using RNA template, CDR3s of TCR alpha and beta were amplified with iRepertoire arm-PCR. TCRdb re-analysed the multiplex PCR reads in MiXCR, keeping a single row per CDR3 protein. The sample includes about 130,000 distinct CDR3 sequences, 20% to 25% seen only once; the top ten take roughly 15%. Source material: glioma tissue, nonneoplastic brain tissue, or PBMCs (not recorded which). These receptors all stem from a human donor with low-grade glioma or glioblastoma, undergoing nonglioma brain surgery, or in good health (not recorded which).

The table lists this clonotype with a count of one. This chain links TRBV24-1 with TRBJ1-6, with D possibly being TRBD1 (5 bases). Germline V gene lookup returns CDR1 KGHDR and CDR2 SFDVKD. The CDR3 sequence is 16 residues long. Trimming took off 7 bases at V and 10 bases at J, with 22 bases between the two ends. For the CDR3, the DNA is TGTGCCACCAGGGAAGCCGGGACCCACATAGGGTCACCCCTCCACTTT. This translates into CATREAGTHIGSPLHF.

This clonotype was seen a single time. Given a much more abundant clone one base away, this may be a read error. The chain joins TRBV5-5 to TRBJ1-1; 10 bases agree with TRBD1. Germline V gene data show CDR1 as SGHKS and CDR2 as YYEKEE (reference sequence). This CDR3 is built from 15 residues. CDR3 sequence: CDSRRDRGMNTEAFF. The CDR3 DNA sequence: TGTGACAGCAGACGGGACAGGGGCATGAACACTGAAGCTTTCTTT.

This clonotype was detected many times. This rearrangement joins TRBV10-3 to TRBJ2-7; D gene unclear. Germline CDR1 reads ENHRY; CDR2 reads SYGVKD. V was pared by 4 bases and J by 7 bases, with 20 bases between. This CDR3 contains 15 residues. The CDR3 sequence is CAISGSYPPQGEQYF. In nucleotides, the CDR3 is TGTGCCATCAGTGGATCCTACCCACCTCAAGGGGAGCAGTACTTC.

This clonotype was observed a few times. The V call is TRBV5-4, the J call TRBJ1-1; maybe TRBD1 (6 bases). Germline values: CDR1 SGHNT, CDR2 YYREEE (reference sequence). The CDR3 runs 13 residues. The V end lost 4 bases, the J end lost 1 base, and 8 bases lay between the germline ends. CDR3 residues: CASSKGQNTEAFF. The CDR3 DNA sequence: TGTGCCAGCAGCAAGGGACAGAACACTGAAGCTTTCTTT.

About this clonotype itself: A much larger clone lies a single base off, so this may be a read error. The chain joins TRBV7-9 to TRBJ2-7; perhaps TRBD2 as D (5 bases). Germline V gives CDR1 SEHNR, CDR2 FQNEAQ (reference sequence). This CDR3 has 12 residues. The CDR3 DNA is TGTGCCAGCAGCTGGGGTCGTGGGGAGCAGTGCTTC. It yields the protein CASSWGRGEQCF.

This clonotype was found many times. CDR3 sequence: CSARDLNGSFYNEQFF. The CDR3 nucleotides are TGCAGTGCTAGAGATCTTAACGGGAGTTTCTACAATGAGCAGTTCTTC. V gene TRBV20-1 combines with J gene TRBJ2-1; perhaps TRBD2 as D (6 bases). Germline values: CDR1 DFQATT, CDR2 SNEGSKA (reference sequence). V lost 0 bases to trimming and J lost 3 bases, with 15 bases between them. CDR3 size: 16 residues.

Comment on this clonotype: It may be a read error: a sequence one base away is much more abundant. The chain is built from TRBV11-2 and TRBJ2-7, with D hard to call. Germline assignment: CDR1 SGHAT and CDR2 FQNNGV. The CDR3 length is 14 residues. Trimming shortened V by 1 base and J by 3 bases, and 10 bases separated the two germline ends. This CDR3 is CASSLGTGHYEQYF. The CDR3 DNA sequence: TGTGCCAGCAGCTTAGGGACGGGTCACTACGAGCAGTACTTC.

A word on this clonotype: A single base separates this from a much larger clone, so it may be a read error. The V and J genes are TRBV28 and TRBJ2-3, with D possibly matching TRBD1 (5 bases). The CDR3 is made up of 13 amino acids. Per the germline V gene, CDR1 is MDHEN and CDR2 is SYDVKM. CDR3 region: CASSSRQTDTLYF. In DNA form, the CDR3 reads TGTGCCAGCAGTTCCAGACAGACAGATACGCTGTATTTT.

The chain is built from TRBV10-3 and TRBJ2-5, with D possibly matching TRBD2 (6 bases). CDR1 ENHRY and CDR2 SYGVKD come from the germline V gene. The ends were cut back, 4 bases at V and 4 bases at J, with 7 bases in the middle. The CDR3 totals 12 residues. CDR3 loop: CAISGAGETQYF. DNA of the CDR3: TGTGCCATCAGTGGAGCGGGAGAGACCCAGTACTTC.

Points on this clonotype: This may be a read error: a much more frequent sequence differs by one nucleotide. CDR3 in DNA: TGTGCCAGCAGCCAATATCTAGCTTGGGAGCAGTACTTC. It yields the protein CASSQYLAWEQYF. V and J are TRBV7-3 and TRBJ2-7, with D perhaps matching TRBD2 (5 bases). V was cut by 5 bases and J by 7 bases, with 15 bases left in between. In germline, CDR1 is SGHTA, CDR2 FQGTGA. This CDR3 contains 13 residues.

This clonotype was seen ten or more times. The chain recombines TRBV27 with TRBJ2-7, with D possibly TRBD1 on 7 matching bases. Trimming cost V 5 bases and J 0 bases, with 17 bases left between them. Germline CDR1 is MNHEY and CDR2 is SMNVEV (reference sequence). This CDR3 region has 16 residues. CDR3 in DNA: TGTGCCAGCAGTGCGACAGGGAGGACTTACTCCTACGAGCAGTACTTC. Translation gives CASSATGRTYSYEQYF.

This clonotype appeared a few times. The rearrangement uses TRBV30 and TRBJ2-7; the D gene is possibly TRBD1 (6 bases). The ends were cut back, 3 bases at V and 4 bases at J, with 16 bases in the middle. The germline CDR1 and CDR2 sequences are GTSNPN and SVGIG (reference sequence). The CDR3 consists of 14 residues. CDR3 bases: TGTGCCTGGAGACCCCCCGGGCAGGGGTACGAGCAGTACTTC. This gives the protein CAWRPPGQGYEQYF.

Remarks on this clonotype: A much larger clonotype is one base distant, so this may be a read error. The chain joins TRBV7-2 to TRBJ2-5; maybe TRBD2 (6 bases). The CDR3 consists of 16 residues. The germline V gene has CDR1 SGHTA and CDR2 FQGNSA. V was shortened by 2 bases and J by 5 bases, with 18 bases between the two germline ends. CDR3 DNA: TGTGCCAGCAGCTTAATGGCCAGGGCAGGGAGGGAGACCCAGTACTTC. As protein: CASSLMARAGRETQYF.

This clonotype was recorded many times. The V and J genes are TRBV7-9 and TRBJ2-7; TRBD2 matches at 7 bases. Trimming took 2 bases from V and 1 from J; bases not matched to a gene: 8. Germline V CDR1 and CDR2: SEHNR, FQNEAQ (reference sequence). The CDR3 consists of 16 residues. The CDR3 DNA reads as TGTGCCAGCAGCTTAAACCCGGGAGGAATATCCTACGAGCAGTACTTC. Translated: CASSLNPGGISYEQYF.

The table lists this clonotype with many counts. The chain couples TRBV7-2 to TRBJ2-5, with unresolved D. Trimming pared 3 bases from V and 9 bases from J, leaving 8 bases between. This CDR3 region has 11 residues. CDR1 and CDR2 (germline): SGHTA, FQGNSA. CDR3 loop: CASSFREAQYF. CDR3 DNA: TGTGCCAGCAGCTTCCGTGAGGCCCAGTACTTC.

In its sample, this clonotype was seen many times. This sequence joins TRBV6-1 and TRBJ1-1; D perhaps matches TRBD1 (5 bases). The CDR3 totals 17 residues. V lost 11 bases and J 0 bases, leaving 25 bases between the germline ends. Germline-derived CDR1 and CDR2 are MNHNS and SASEGT. The CDR3 DNA reads as TGTGCCGGCGCCGGACAACCTCCCGCTCGGGTGAACACTGAAGCTTTCTTT. This sequence encodes CAGAGQPPARVNTEAFF.

This clonotype has a count of ten or more. V is TRBV27 and J is TRBJ2-7; D remains unclear. The germline V gene has CDR1 MNHEY and CDR2 SMNVEV (reference sequence). The length of the CDR3 is 12 residues. V lost 6 bases, J lost 7 bases, and 13 bases lay in between. The CDR3 DNA reads TGTGCCAGCAGCCTAAACCTCGGTGAGCAGTACTTC. Its translation is CASSLNLGEQYF.

This clonotype was recorded at least ten times. V gene TRBV6-2 or TRBV6-3 combines with J gene TRBJ2-7; a weak D match, TRBD2 (6 bases). The CDR3 totals 13 residues. V was shortened by 1 base and J by 7 bases, with 11 bases between the two germline ends. Germline CDR1 and CDR2: MNHEY and SVGEGT. The CDR3 loop is CASSYLGTQEQYF. CDR3 DNA sequence: TGTGCCAGCAGTTACTTAGGGACTCAAGAGCAGTACTTC.

This sequence joins TRBV7-9 and TRBJ2-1; D tentatively fits TRBD1 or TRBD2 (5 bases each). The CDR3 is made up of 17 amino acids. Germline values: CDR1 SEHNR, CDR2 FQNEAQ (reference sequence). Deletions cut 5 bases from V and 10 bases from J, with 27 bases between. This CDR3 reads CASSPSGVGATELEQFF. The CDR3 nucleotides are TGTGCCAGCAGCCCCTCCGGGGTCGGGGCGACAGAATTGGAGCAGTTCTTC. The full variable domain, its missing parts supplied by reference TRBV7-9 and TRBJ2-1, is DTGVSQNPRHKITKRGQNVTFRCDPISEHNRLYWYRQTLGQGPEFLTYFQNEAQLEKSRLLSDRFSAERPKGSFSTLEIQRTEQGDSAMYLCASSPSGVGATELEQFFGPGTRLTVL.

This clonotype was seen repeatedly, ten times or more. This chain links TRBV27 with TRBJ1-3, with TRBD1 matching over 8 bases. Germline lookup yields CDR1 MNHEY and CDR2 SMNVEV (reference sequence). The CDR3 covers 16 residues. The V and J ends lost 6 bases and 0 bases, in that order; junction bases with no gene match: 7. In DNA, the CDR3 is TGTGCCAGCAGCCCAGGGGGCGCAGGCTCTGGAAACACCATATATTTT. It is translated as CASSPGGAGSGNTIYF.

The J gene is TRBJ2-1, the V gene TRBV6-2 or TRBV6-3; D is unresolved. The CDR3 contains 16 residues. Germline V lookup: CDR1 MNHEY, CDR2 SVGEGT. V lost 7 bases and J 0 bases, leaving 16 bases between the germline ends. DNA for the CDR3: TGTGCCAGCACCCCCGGCAGTTACGGCTCCTACAATGAGCAGTTCTTC. Amino acid sequence: CASTPGSYGSYNEQFF.

This clonotype showed up many times. The chain uses TRBV11-2 and TRBJ1-1; no firm D call. The germline V gene encodes CDR1 SGHAT and CDR2 FQNNGV. Between the trimmed V and J ends, which lost 0 bases and 4 bases, there was a span of 12 bases. CDR3 length: 15 residues. For the CDR3, the DNA is TGTGCCAGCAGCTTAGATTTGGTCGCCGGCACTGAAGCTTTCTTT. Its translation: CASSLDLVAGTEAFF.

Concerning this clonotype itself: A much larger clone differs from this one at a single base, so this may be a read error. The genes are TRBV20-1 and TRBJ2-1, with TRBD2 matching 8 bases. Germline V lookup: CDR1 DFQATT, CDR2 SNEGSKA (reference sequence). CDR3 length: 14 amino acids. The V gene end was trimmed by 6 bases and the J gene end by 7 bases; junction bases not matched to a gene: 11. This chain's CDR3 is CSARIAGLWNEQFF. CDR3 sequence (DNA): TGCAGTGCGCGGATAGCGGGACTTTGGAATGAGCAGTTCTTC.

This clonotype was found many times. The CDR3, as DNA: TGTGCCAGCAGCTTGACAGGGGGGTACCAAGAGACCCAGTACTTC. It encodes CASSLTGGYQETQYF. The chain recombines TRBV7-2 with TRBJ2-5; TRBD1 matches at 9 bases. The CDR3 covers 15 residues. With 3 bases clipped from V and 0 bases from J, the junction kept 2 bases outside the gene matches. CDR1 is SGHTA and CDR2 is FQGNSA in the germline V gene.